The rows below give T cell receptor beta chains drawn from one sample of a study of blood T cell repertoires in COVID-19. The table came from immunoSEQ multiplex PCR; TCRdb's copy has only in-frame clones and leaves some out. The table lists more than 85,000 clones, 72% of them singletons. Sequencing was performed on peripheral blood. Receptors originate from a woman aged 60-75 years with acute or convalescent COVID-19. The CDR3 runs from the conserved cysteine through the conserved F or W. Fields, in order: D gene, clone size, J gene, V gene, CDR3 DNA, CDR3 protein. The D gene is left open where the match is weak. Clone size is not always given. Where it is, it says once, few, many or a class for expanded clones.

D gene: TRBD1; clone size: once; J gene: TRBJ1-4; V gene: TRBV5-6; CDR3 DNA: TGTGCCAGCCGAAACCAACTTCGGACAGGGGACGCAAAACTGTTTTTT; CDR3 protein: CASRNQLRTGDAKLFF
D gene: -; clone size: few; J gene: TRBJ2-6; V gene: TRBV3-1/TRBV3-2; CDR3 DNA: TGTGCCAGCCAAAAGTCGCGATCAGGGGCCAACGTCCTGACTTTC; CDR3 protein: CASQKSRSGANVLTF
D gene: -; clone size: -; J gene: TRBJ1-5; V gene: TRBV7-9; CDR3 DNA: TGTGCCAGCAGCATCGACAATGGGCCCCAGCATTTT; CDR3 protein: CASSIDNGPQHF
D gene: TRBD1; clone size: -; J gene: TRBJ1-2; V gene: TRBV12-3/TRBV12-4; CDR3 DNA: TGTGCCAGCAGTCCTGGACAGGGCTATGGCTACACCTTC; CDR3 protein: CASSPGQGYGYTF
D gene: -; clone size: -; J gene: TRBJ2-5; V gene: TRBV7-9; CDR3 DNA: TGTGCCAGCAGCTTACCGACGACGAGCGGTCAAGAGACCCAGTACTTC; CDR3 protein: CASSLPTTSGQETQYF
D gene: TRBD1; clone size: -; J gene: TRBJ1-2; V gene: TRBV28; CDR3 DNA: TGTGCCAGCAGTTTGCCGACAGGGGGTCTGTCTGGCTACACCTTC; CDR3 protein: CASSLPTGGLSGYTF
D gene: -; clone size: -; J gene: TRBJ1-1; V gene: TRBV28; CDR3 DNA: TGTGCCAGCAGTTTATCTTGGGGACAGAACACTGAAGCTTTCTTT; CDR3 protein: CASSLSWGQNTEAFF
D gene: -; clone size: -; J gene: TRBJ1-1; V gene: TRBV10-1; CDR3 DNA: TGCGCCAGCAGTGACCGGGGAGGGGCGAACACTGAAGCTTTCTTT; CDR3 protein: CASSDRGGANTEAFF
D gene: -; clone size: -; J gene: TRBJ1-5; V gene: TRBV5-1; CDR3 DNA: TGCGCCAGCAGGTTAGGGACAAGATCCGATCAGCCCCAGCATTTT; CDR3 protein: CASRLGTRSDQPQHF
D gene: TRBD1; clone size: -; J gene: TRBJ1-1; V gene: TRBV6-1; CDR3 DNA: TGTGCCAGCAGTGACTATAGGGGGCTGGGGGCTGGGTTTGCTTTCTTT; CDR3 protein: CASSDYRGLGAGFAFF
D gene: TRBD1; clone size: -; J gene: TRBJ2-5; V gene: TRBV10-3; CDR3 DNA: TGTGCCATCAGTGAGTCGTACAGGGGATTCGCGGAGACCCAGTACTTC; CDR3 protein: CAISESYRGFAETQYF
D gene: TRBD1; clone size: -; J gene: TRBJ2-7; V gene: TRBV4-2; CDR3 DNA: TGTGCCAGCAGCCGGGACAGGAGAACCTACGAGCAGTACTTC; CDR3 protein: CASSRDRRTYEQYF
D gene: TRBD2; clone size: -; J gene: TRBJ2-5; V gene: TRBV10-2; CDR3 DNA: TGCGCCAGCAGTGCCCTTCCGGGACTAGCGGTTGAGACCCAGTACTTC; CDR3 protein: CASSALPGLAVETQYF
D gene: -; clone size: -; J gene: TRBJ1-4; V gene: TRBV5-1; CDR3 DNA: TGCGCCAGCAGCTTCCATTCCGGGACACCTAATGAAAAACTGTTTTTT; CDR3 protein: CASSFHSGTPNEKLFF
D gene: -; clone size: once; J gene: TRBJ1-4; V gene: TRBV5-1; CDR3 DNA: TGCGCCAGCAAGTCGAGCAGGTTATATGAAAAACTGTTTTTT; CDR3 protein: CASKSSRLYEKLFF
D gene: -; clone size: -; J gene: TRBJ1-1; V gene: TRBV11-1; CDR3 DNA: TGTGCCAGCAGCGCAGGGGTTTTAGGAGGCACTGAAGCTTTCTTT; CDR3 protein: CASSAGVLGGTEAFF
D gene: -; clone size: -; J gene: TRBJ2-3; V gene: TRBV29-1; CDR3 DNA: TGCAGCGTTGGGCACCTTAGCACAGATACGCAGTATTTT; CDR3 protein: CSVGHLSTDTQYF
D gene: -; clone size: -; J gene: TRBJ2-3; V gene: TRBV24-1; CDR3 DNA: TGTGCCACCAGCCCCCAGGGCAGGGACACAGATACGCAGTATTTT; CDR3 protein: CATSPQGRDTDTQYF
D gene: TRBD1; clone size: -; J gene: TRBJ1-2; V gene: TRBV19; CDR3 DNA: TGTGCCAGTAGTAACTCGGACAGGGGATTTTCCTATGGCTACACCTTC; CDR3 protein: CASSNSDRGFSYGYTF
D gene: -; clone size: -; J gene: TRBJ2-7; V gene: TRBV27; CDR3 DNA: TGTGCCAGCAAAGGAGATAGCTCCTACGAGCAGTACTTC; CDR3 protein: CASKGDSSYEQYF
D gene: TRBD1; clone size: -; J gene: TRBJ2-2; V gene: TRBV10-3; CDR3 DNA: TGTGCCATCAGTGAAACGGGACAGGAGAACACCGGGGAGCTGTTTTTT; CDR3 protein: CAISETGQENTGELFF